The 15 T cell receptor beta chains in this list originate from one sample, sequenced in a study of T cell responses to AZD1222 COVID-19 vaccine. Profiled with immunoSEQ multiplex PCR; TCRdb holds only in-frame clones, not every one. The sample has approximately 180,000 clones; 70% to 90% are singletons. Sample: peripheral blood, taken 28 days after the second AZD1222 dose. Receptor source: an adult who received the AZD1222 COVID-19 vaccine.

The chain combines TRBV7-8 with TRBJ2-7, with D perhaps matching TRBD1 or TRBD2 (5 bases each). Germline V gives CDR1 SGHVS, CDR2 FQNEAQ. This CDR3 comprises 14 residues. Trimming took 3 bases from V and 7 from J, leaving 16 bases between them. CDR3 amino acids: CASSFDRDRKEQYF. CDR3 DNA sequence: TGTGCCAGCAGCTTTGACCGGGACCGAAAAGAGCAGTACTTC.

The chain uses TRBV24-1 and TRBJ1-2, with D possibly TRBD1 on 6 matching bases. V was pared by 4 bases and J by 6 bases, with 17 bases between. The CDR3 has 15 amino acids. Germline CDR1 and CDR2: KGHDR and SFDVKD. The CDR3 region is CATSDPASGGNGYTF. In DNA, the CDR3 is TGTGCCACCAGTGACCCCGCTAGTGGGGGCAATGGCTACACCTTC.

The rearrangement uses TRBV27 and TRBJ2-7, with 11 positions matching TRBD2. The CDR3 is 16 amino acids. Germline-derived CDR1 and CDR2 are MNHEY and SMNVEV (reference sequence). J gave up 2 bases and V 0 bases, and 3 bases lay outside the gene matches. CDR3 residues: CASSLSIAGGAYEQYF. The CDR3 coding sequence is TGTGCCAGCAGTTTATCCATAGCGGGAGGGGCCTACGAGCAGTACTTC.

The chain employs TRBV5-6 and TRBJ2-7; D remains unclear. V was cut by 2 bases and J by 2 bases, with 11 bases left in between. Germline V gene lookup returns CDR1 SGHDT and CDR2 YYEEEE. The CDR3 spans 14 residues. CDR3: CASSFWLAPYEQYF. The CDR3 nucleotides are TGTGCCAGCAGCTTTTGGCTTGCGCCCTACGAGCAGTACTTC.

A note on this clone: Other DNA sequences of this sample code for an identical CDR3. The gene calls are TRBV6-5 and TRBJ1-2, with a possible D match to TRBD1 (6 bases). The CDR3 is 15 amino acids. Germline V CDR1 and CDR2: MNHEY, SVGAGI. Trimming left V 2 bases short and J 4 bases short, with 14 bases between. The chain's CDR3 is CASSYSNRVSYGYTF. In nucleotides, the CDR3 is TGTGCCAGCAGTTACAGTAACAGGGTTTCCTATGGCTACACCTTC.

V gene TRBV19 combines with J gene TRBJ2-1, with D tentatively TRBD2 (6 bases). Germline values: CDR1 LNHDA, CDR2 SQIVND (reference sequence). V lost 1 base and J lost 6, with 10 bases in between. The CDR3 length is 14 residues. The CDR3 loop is CASSIGDSANEQFF. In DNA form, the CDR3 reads TGTGCCAGTAGTATAGGGGACTCGGCCAATGAGCAGTTCTTC.

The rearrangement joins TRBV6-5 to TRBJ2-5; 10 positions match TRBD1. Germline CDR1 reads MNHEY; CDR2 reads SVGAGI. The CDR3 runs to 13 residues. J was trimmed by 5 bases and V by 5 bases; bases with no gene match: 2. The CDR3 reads CASSTGQGETQYF. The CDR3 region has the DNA TGTGCCAGCAGTACGGGACAGGGGGAGACCCAGTACTTC.

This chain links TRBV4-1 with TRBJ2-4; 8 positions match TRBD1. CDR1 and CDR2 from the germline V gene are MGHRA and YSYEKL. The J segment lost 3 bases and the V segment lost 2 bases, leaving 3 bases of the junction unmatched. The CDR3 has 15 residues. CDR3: CASSQLTGGKNIQYF. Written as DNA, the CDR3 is TGCGCCAGCAGCCAACTCACAGGGGGCAAAAACATTCAGTACTTC.

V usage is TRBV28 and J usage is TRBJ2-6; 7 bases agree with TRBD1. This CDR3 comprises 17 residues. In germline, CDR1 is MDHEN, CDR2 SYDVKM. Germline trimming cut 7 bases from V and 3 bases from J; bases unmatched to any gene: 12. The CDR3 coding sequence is TGTGCCAGCAATCCTAGACAGGGCTTAGTTGGGGCCAACGTCCTGACTTTC. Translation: CASNPRQGLVGANVLTF.

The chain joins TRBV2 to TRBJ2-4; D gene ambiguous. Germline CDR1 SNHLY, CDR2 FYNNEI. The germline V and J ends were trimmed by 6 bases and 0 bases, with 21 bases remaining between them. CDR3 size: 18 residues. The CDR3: CASRGTGLPLLAKNIQYF. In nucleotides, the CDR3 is TGTGCCAGCAGAGGCACCGGGCTCCCACTTCTAGCCAAAAACATTCAGTACTTC.

Here the CDR3 reads CASSEGLAGDLRTYEQYF. The DNA for the CDR3 is TGTGCCAGCAGCGAGGGACTAGCGGGGGATTTACGGACCTACGAGCAGTACTTC. The V and J genes are TRBV3-1 (or the pseudogene TRBV3-2) and TRBJ2-7; 14 nucleotides line up with TRBD2. The ends lost 5 bases at V and 2 bases at J; junction bases unmatched: 11. Looked up from germline, CDR1 is LGHDT and CDR2 is YNNKEL (reference sequence). This CDR3 is built from 18 residues.

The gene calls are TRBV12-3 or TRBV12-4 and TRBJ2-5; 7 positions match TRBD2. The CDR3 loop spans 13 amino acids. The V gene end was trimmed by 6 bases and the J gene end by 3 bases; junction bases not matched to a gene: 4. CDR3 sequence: CASSRLAEETQYF. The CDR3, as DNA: TGTGCCAGCAGCCGACTAGCTGAAGAGACCCAGTACTTC.

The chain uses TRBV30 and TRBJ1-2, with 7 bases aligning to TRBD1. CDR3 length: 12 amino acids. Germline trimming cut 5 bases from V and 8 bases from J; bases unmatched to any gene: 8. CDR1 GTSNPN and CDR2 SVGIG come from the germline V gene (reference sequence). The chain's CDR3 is CAWQQGGEGYTF. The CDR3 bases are TGTGCCTGGCAGCAGGGGGGAGAAGGCTACACCTTC.

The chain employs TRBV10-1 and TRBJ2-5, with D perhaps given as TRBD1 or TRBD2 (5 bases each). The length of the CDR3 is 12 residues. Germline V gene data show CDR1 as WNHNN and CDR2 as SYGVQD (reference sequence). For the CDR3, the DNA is TGCGTCCCGATGCCGGGGCCGGAAAGGAAGTACTTC. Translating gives CVPMPGPERKYF.

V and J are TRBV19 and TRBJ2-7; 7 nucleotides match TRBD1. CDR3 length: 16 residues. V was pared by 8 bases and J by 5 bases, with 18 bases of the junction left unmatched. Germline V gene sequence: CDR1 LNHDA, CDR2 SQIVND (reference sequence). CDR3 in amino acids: CASSPQTGIFGDEQYF. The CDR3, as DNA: TGTGCCAGTTCCCCCCAGACAGGGATCTTTGGCGACGAGCAGTACTTC.